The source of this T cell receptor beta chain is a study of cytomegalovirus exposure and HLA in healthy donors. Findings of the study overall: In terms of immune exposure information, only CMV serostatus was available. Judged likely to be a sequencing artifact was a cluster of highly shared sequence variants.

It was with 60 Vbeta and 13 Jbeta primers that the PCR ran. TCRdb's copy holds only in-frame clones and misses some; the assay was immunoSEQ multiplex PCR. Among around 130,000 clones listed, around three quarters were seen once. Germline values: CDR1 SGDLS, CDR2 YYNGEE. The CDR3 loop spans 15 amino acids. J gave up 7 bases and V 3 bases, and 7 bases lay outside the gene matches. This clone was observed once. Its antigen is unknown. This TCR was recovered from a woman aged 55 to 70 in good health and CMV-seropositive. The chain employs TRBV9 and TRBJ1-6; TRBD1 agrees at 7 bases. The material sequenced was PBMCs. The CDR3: CASSETGSENSPLHF. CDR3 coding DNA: TGTGCCAGCAGCGAGACAGGGTCGGAGAATTCACCCCTCCACTTT.